This T cell receptor beta chain comes out of a study of CD8 T cells in Susac syndrome. Broader study findings: The number of individuals included in the study's TCR sequencing and HLA analysis was acknowledged as relatively small.

Both CD4+ and CD8+ T cells were negatively isolated, and TEMRA cells underwent FACS enrichment. Points on this clonotype: The antigen is undetermined.

An amount of RNA that ranged from roughly 0.5 to 1 ug was reverse transcribed with random hexamers. TCRdb processed the immunoSEQ multiplex PCR reads anew with MiXCR; each CDR3 protein has one entry. Altogether 100,000 to 150,000 distinct CDR3 sequences are present, over 85% being singletons, with the ten largest covering around 0.21%. There are 12 residues in the CDR3. V lost 7 bases, J lost 2 bases, and 9 bases lay in between. Germline CDR1 reads SEHNR; CDR2 reads FQNEAQ (reference sequence). This TCR was sampled from a human donor with Susac syndrome. Sequencing was carried out using CD8+ T cells from PBMCs. The chain carries TRBV7-9 and TRBJ2-7; D unclear. Written as DNA, the CDR3 is TGTGCCAGCACCAAAGTTGCCTACGAGCAGTACTTC. Residues: CASTKVAYEQYF. Using reference TRBV7-9 and TRBJ2-7 for the parts outside the CDR3, the full variable domain is DTGVSQNPRHKITKRGQNVTFRCDPISEHNRLYWYRQTLGQGPEFLTYFQNEAQLEKSRLLSDRFSAERPKGSFSTLEIQRTEQGDSAMYLCASTKVAYEQYFGPGTRLTVT.